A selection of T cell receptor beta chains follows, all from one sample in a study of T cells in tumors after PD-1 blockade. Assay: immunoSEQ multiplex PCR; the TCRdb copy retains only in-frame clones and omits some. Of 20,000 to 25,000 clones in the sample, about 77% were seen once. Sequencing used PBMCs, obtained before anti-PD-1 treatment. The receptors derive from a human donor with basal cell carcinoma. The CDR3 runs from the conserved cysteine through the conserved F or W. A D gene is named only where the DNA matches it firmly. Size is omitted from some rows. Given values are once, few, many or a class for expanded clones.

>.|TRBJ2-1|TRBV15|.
CATCEGGAGEGSSYNEQFF
TGTGCCACCTGTGAGGGGGGGGCGGGGGAGGGGAGCTCCTACAATGAGCAGTTCTTC
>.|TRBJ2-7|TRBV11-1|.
CASIQGGGDYEQYF
TGTGCCAGCATCCAGGGAGGCGGGGACTACGAGCAGTACTTC
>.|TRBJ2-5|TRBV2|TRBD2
CASQGLAAAATQYF
TGTGCCAGCCAAGGACTAGCGGCCGCGGCGACCCAGTACTTC
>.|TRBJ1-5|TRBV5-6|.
CASSSGRKETPNQPQHF
TGTGCCAGCAGCTCAGGAAGGAAGGAAACGCCCAATCAGCCCCAGCATTTT
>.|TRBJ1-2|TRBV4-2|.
CASSQGSEGGDGYTF
TGTGCCAGCAGCCAAGGGTCAGAGGGAGGTGATGGCTACACCTTC
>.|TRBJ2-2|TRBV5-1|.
CASRPSALSTGELFF
TGCGCCAGCAGGCCCTCTGCTTTGTCAACCGGGGAGCTGTTTTTT
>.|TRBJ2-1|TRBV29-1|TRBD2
CSVEGLGGGVNEQFF
TGCAGCGTTGAAGGTTTGGGGGGGGGAGTCAATGAGCAGTTCTTC
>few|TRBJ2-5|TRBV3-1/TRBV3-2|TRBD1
CASSQDRPTPRHRGETQYF
TGTGCCAGCAGCCAAGATCGTCCGACTCCAAGACACAGGGGGGAGACCCAGTACTTC
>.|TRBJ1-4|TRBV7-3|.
CASSRTRVVGEKLFF
TGTGCCAGCAGCCGTACCAGGGTTGTTGGTGAAAAACTGTTTTTT
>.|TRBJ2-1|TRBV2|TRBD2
CPRSYGGARAGSSYNEQFF
TGTCCCCGCAGTTACGGGGGGGCGCGGGCGGGGAGCTCCTACAATGAGCAGTTCTTC
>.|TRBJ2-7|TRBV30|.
CAWSETIFYEQYF
TGTGCCTGGAGTGAGACTATATTCTACGAGCAGTACTTC
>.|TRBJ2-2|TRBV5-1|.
CASSLLGLTGELFF
TGCGCCAGCAGCTTGTTGGGTCTAACCGGGGAGCTGTTTTTT
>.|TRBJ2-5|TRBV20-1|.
CSAGKETQYF
TGCAGTGCTGGTAAAGAGACCCAGTACTTC
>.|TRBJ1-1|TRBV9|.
CASSVGPRSNTEAFF
TGTGCCAGCAGCGTAGGGCCCAGGTCCAACACTGAAGCTTTCTTT
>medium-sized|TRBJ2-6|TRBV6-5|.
CATETQGDGANVLTF
TGTGCCACCGAAACCCAGGGAGATGGGGCCAACGTCCTGACTTTC
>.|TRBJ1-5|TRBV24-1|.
CATSDPNQPQHF
TGTGCCACCAGTGATCCCAATCAGCCCCAGCATTTT